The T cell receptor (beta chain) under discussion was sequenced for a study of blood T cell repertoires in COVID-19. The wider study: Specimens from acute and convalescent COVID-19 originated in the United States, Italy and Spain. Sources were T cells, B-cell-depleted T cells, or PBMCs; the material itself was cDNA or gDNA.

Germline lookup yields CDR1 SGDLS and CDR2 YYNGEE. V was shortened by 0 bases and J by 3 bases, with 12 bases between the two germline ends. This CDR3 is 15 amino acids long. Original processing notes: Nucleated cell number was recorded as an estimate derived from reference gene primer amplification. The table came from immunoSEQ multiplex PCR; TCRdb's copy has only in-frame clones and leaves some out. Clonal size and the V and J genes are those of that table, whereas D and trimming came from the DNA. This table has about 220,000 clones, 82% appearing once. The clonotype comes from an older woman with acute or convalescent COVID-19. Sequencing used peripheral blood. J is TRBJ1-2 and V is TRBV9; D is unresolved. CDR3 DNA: TGTGCCAGCAGCGTAGGTTCGAGAGGAGACTATGGCTACACCTTC. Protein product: CASSVGSRGDYGYTF.